Listed below are T cell receptor beta chains from one sample, sequenced in a study of T cell changes during pregnancy in multiple sclerosis. The protocol was immunoSEQ multiplex PCR, while the TCRdb copy is restricted to in-frame clones and leaves out a portion. The profile shows about 47,000 clones, over 90% of them singletons. The sample in question was peripheral blood, obtained after pregnancy. The receptor source for this set is a female donor with multiple sclerosis, enrolled in a pregnancy study. Each CDR3 is given with its conserved first and last residue. The D gene is left open where the match is weak. Where a row states a size, it is once, few, many or the class of an expanded clone; other rows omit it.

J gene: TRBJ2-7
V gene: TRBV29-1
clone size: NA
D gene: TRBD2
CDR3 DNA: TGCAGCGCCGGTCTAGCGGGGACCCCTACGTACGAGCAGTACTTC
CDR3 protein: CSAGLAGTPTYEQYF

J gene: TRBJ2-7
V gene: TRBV5-6
clone size: NA
D gene: TRBD1
CDR3 DNA: TGTGCCAGCAGCTCAGGGACAGAAGCCTACGAGCAGTACTTC
CDR3 protein: CASSSGTEAYEQYF

J gene: TRBJ1-2
V gene: TRBV19
clone size: NA
D gene: TRBD1
CDR3 DNA: TGTGCCAGTAGGGAACAGGGGCTCTATGGCTACACCTTC
CDR3 protein: CASREQGLYGYTF

J gene: TRBJ1-2
V gene: TRBV7-2
clone size: NA
D gene: NA
CDR3 DNA: TGTGCCGGAAATAGGGGGTATGGCTACACCTTC
CDR3 protein: CAGNRGYGYTF

J gene: TRBJ1-5
V gene: TRBV7-2
clone size: NA
D gene: TRBD1
CDR3 DNA: TGTGCCAGCAGCGCCGCCGGGACAGGATTTAATCAGCCCCAGCATTTT
CDR3 protein: CASSAAGTGFNQPQHF

J gene: TRBJ1-2
V gene: TRBV29-1
clone size: NA
D gene: NA
CDR3 DNA: TGCAGCGTATGGACTACCGAAGGAGGCTACACCTTC
CDR3 protein: CSVWTTEGGYTF

J gene: TRBJ1-3
V gene: TRBV9
clone size: NA
D gene: NA
CDR3 DNA: TGTGCCAGCAGCACGGGATCTGGAAACACCATATATTTT
CDR3 protein: CASSTGSGNTIYF

J gene: TRBJ2-7
V gene: TRBV11-2
clone size: NA
D gene: TRBD1
CDR3 DNA: TGTGCCAGCAGCTTAGATTGGGGACAGGACGACGAGCAGTACTTC
CDR3 protein: CASSLDWGQDDEQYF

J gene: TRBJ1-1
V gene: TRBV12-5
clone size: NA
D gene: NA
CDR3 DNA: TGTGCTAGTGGTTTGGCCATGAACACTGAAGCTTTCTTT
CDR3 protein: CASGLAMNTEAFF

J gene: TRBJ1-2
V gene: TRBV18
clone size: once
D gene: TRBD1
CDR3 DNA: TGTGCCAGCTCACCGACGGTCAGGGGGGCAGGAGGCTACACCTTC
CDR3 protein: CASSPTVRGAGGYTF

J gene: TRBJ1-2
V gene: TRBV6-1
clone size: NA
D gene: TRBD1
CDR3 DNA: TGTGCCGGCAAGGGGACAGGGGGGAACTATGGCTACACCTTC
CDR3 protein: CAGKGTGGNYGYTF

J gene: TRBJ1-2
V gene: TRBV7-9
clone size: NA
D gene: TRBD1
CDR3 DNA: TGTGCCAGCAGCTCGACAGGGGTTACGAGCTACACCTTC
CDR3 protein: CASSSTGVTSYTF

J gene: TRBJ2-7
V gene: TRBV5-3
clone size: NA
D gene: TRBD2
CDR3 DNA: TGTGCCAGAAGCTTGTTTCCGGGGGGTTACGAGCAGTACTTC
CDR3 protein: CARSLFPGGYEQYF

J gene: TRBJ1-4
V gene: TRBV5-1
clone size: NA
D gene: NA
CDR3 DNA: TGCGCCAGCAGCCCCGTTGGGAGGGCTGCTAATGAAAAACTGTTTTTT
CDR3 protein: CASSPVGRAANEKLFF

J gene: TRBJ2-7
V gene: TRBV29-1
clone size: NA
D gene: NA
CDR3 DNA: TGCAGCGTCGTCGGGGTAACCTACGAGCAGTACTTC
CDR3 protein: CSVVGVTYEQYF

J gene: TRBJ1-5
V gene: TRBV18
clone size: NA
D gene: NA
CDR3 DNA: TGTGCCAGCTCGACATCAAATAGCAATCAGCCCCAGCATTTT
CDR3 protein: CASSTSNSNQPQHF

J gene: TRBJ2-2
V gene: TRBV19
clone size: NA
D gene: TRBD1
CDR3 DNA: TGTGCCAGTAGTACCCAACAGGGGAGCACCGGGGAGCTGTTTTTT
CDR3 protein: CASSTQQGSTGELFF

J gene: TRBJ1-6
V gene: TRBV11-2
clone size: NA
D gene: TRBD1
CDR3 DNA: TGTGCCAGCAGCTTCGACAGGGTCGCTTCACCCCTCCACTTT
CDR3 protein: CASSFDRVASPLHF

J gene: TRBJ1-2
V gene: TRBV25-1
clone size: NA
D gene: TRBD1
CDR3 DNA: TGTGCCAGCAGTGACGGGACAGGGGGTTTGACTAACTATGGCTACACCTTC
CDR3 protein: CASSDGTGGLTNYGYTF

J gene: TRBJ1-1
V gene: TRBV7-6
clone size: NA
D gene: NA
CDR3 DNA: TGTGCCAGCAGCACAACAAGCGTGAACACTGAAGCTTTCTTT
CDR3 protein: CASSTTSVNTEAFF

J gene: TRBJ1-2
V gene: TRBV2
clone size: NA
D gene: TRBD1
CDR3 DNA: TGTGCCAGCAGTGAAGACAGGGGTAAAACCTATGGCTACACCTTC
CDR3 protein: CASSEDRGKTYGYTF

J gene: TRBJ2-7
V gene: TRBV5-6
clone size: NA
D gene: NA
CDR3 DNA: TGTGCCAGCAGCTTGGCCCACGGGGAGCAGTACTTC
CDR3 protein: CASSLAHGEQYF

J gene: TRBJ2-7
V gene: TRBV7-8
clone size: once
D gene: NA
CDR3 DNA: TGTGCCAGCAGCCCTTACTCCTACGAGCAGTACTTC
CDR3 protein: CASSPYSYEQYF

J gene: TRBJ1-5
V gene: TRBV14
clone size: NA
D gene: NA
CDR3 DNA: TGTGCCAGCAGCCACCAGACAGGTCAGCCCCAGCATTTT
CDR3 protein: CASSHQTGQPQHF

J gene: TRBJ2-5
V gene: TRBV5-6
clone size: NA
D gene: TRBD2
CDR3 DNA: TGTGCCAGCAGCGTGACTAGCGGGGGTAGGGAGACCCAGTACTTC
CDR3 protein: CASSVTSGGRETQYF

J gene: TRBJ2-7
V gene: TRBV7-6
clone size: NA
D gene: NA
CDR3 DNA: TGTGCCAGCAGCTTAGCGCCAGTCTACGAGCAGTACTTC
CDR3 protein: CASSLAPVYEQYF

J gene: TRBJ2-2
V gene: TRBV25-1
clone size: NA
D gene: TRBD2
CDR3 DNA: TGTGCCAGCAGTGTCCCTTCGACTAGCGGGGGGCACGGGGAGCTGTTTTTT
CDR3 protein: CASSVPSTSGGHGELFF

J gene: TRBJ1-1
V gene: TRBV9
clone size: NA
D gene: TRBD1
CDR3 DNA: TGTGCCAGCAGCCACAATACTTTACAGGGGGGTACTGAAGCTTTCTTT
CDR3 protein: CASSHNTLQGGTEAFF

J gene: TRBJ1-6
V gene: TRBV19
clone size: NA
D gene: NA
CDR3 DNA: TGTGCCAGTAGTATTGGGCGGGAGTTCAATTCACCCCTCCACTTT
CDR3 protein: CASSIGREFNSPLHF

J gene: TRBJ2-3
V gene: TRBV5-6
clone size: once
D gene: NA
CDR3 DNA: TGTGCCAGCAGCTTACAGGGACGAGATACGCAGTATTTT
CDR3 protein: CASSLQGRDTQYF

J gene: TRBJ1-2
V gene: TRBV11-2
clone size: NA
D gene: TRBD1
CDR3 DNA: TGTGCCAGCAGCATTACCGGGACAGTGGACTATGGCTACACCTTC
CDR3 protein: CASSITGTVDYGYTF

J gene: TRBJ2-3
V gene: TRBV9
clone size: NA
D gene: NA
CDR3 DNA: TGTGCCAGCAGCCTTACCAGGGATCCCTCTAGCACAGATACGCAGTATTTT
CDR3 protein: CASSLTRDPSSTDTQYF

J gene: TRBJ2-3
V gene: TRBV4-2
clone size: NA
D gene: TRBD2
CDR3 DNA: TGTGCCAGCAGCCAGGTCTCGGGGCTAGCGGGCACAGATACGCAGTATTTT
CDR3 protein: CASSQVSGLAGTDTQYF

J gene: TRBJ2-7
V gene: TRBV10-3
clone size: NA
D gene: TRBD1
CDR3 DNA: TGTGCCATCAGGAGAGACAGGGGCCCCGACGAGCAGTACTTC
CDR3 protein: CAIRRDRGPDEQYF